One and the same sample provided the 22 T cell receptor beta chains below, sequenced in a study of OX40 agonist ivuxolimab in advanced cancers. Sequenced by immunoSEQ multiplex PCR; TCRdb stores in-frame clones only, minus some. The repertoire consists of more than 60,000 clones, with more than 65% occurring once and the leading ten covering roughly 4.2%. Specimen: CD4+ or CD8+ T cells sorted from blood, collected in a trial of the OX40 agonist ivuxolimab. Every receptor here comes from an adult with an advanced solid tumor such as melanoma, head and neck, liver or kidney cancer.

The chain combines TRBV29-1 with TRBJ2-5; maybe TRBD1 (5 bases). Looked up from germline, CDR1 is SQVTM and CDR2 is ANQGSEA. CDR3 length equals 16 residues. V dropped 0 bases and J dropped 5 bases, with 19 bases sitting between them. The CDR3 bases are TGCAGCGTTGAAGATGCGCTGACAGTCCGCAGGGAGACCCAGTACTTC. Protein product: CSVEDALTVRRETQYF.

The chain recombines TRBV6-6 with TRBJ1-5; no clear D gene. Trimming shortened V by 6 bases and J by 4 bases, and 10 bases separated the two germline ends. Germline-derived CDR1 and CDR2 are MNHNY and SVGAGI (reference sequence). The CDR3 totals 13 residues. The CDR3 DNA sequence: TGTGCCAGCAGCAGCAGCCGAAATCAGCCCCAGCATTTT. Encoded protein: CASSSSRNQPQHF.

The rearrangement joins TRBV5-4 to TRBJ1-1; no reliable D call. Germline V gene sequence: CDR1 SGHNT, CDR2 YYREEE (reference sequence). Trimming took 0 bases from V and 1 from J, leaving 7 bases between them. The CDR3 totals 14 residues. The CDR3 sequence: CASSLGGGNTEAFF. CDR3 DNA sequence: TGTGCCAGCAGCTTGGGCGGAGGGAACACTGAAGCTTTCTTT.

The chain is built from TRBV7-1 and TRBJ2-1, with 8 bases identical to TRBD2. TRBV7-1 is noted as an ORF with a role that remains uncertain. After removal of 5 bases from V and 4 bases from J, the junction contained 10 bases not matched to a gene. The CDR3 runs to 16 residues. CDR3 DNA sequence: TGTGCCAGCAGCCGGGAGGGGCTAGCGGCGTACAATGAGCAGTTCTTC. Translating it yields CASSREGLAAYNEQFF.

The chain combines TRBV18 with TRBJ2-4; 9 bases map to TRBD1. Per germline, CDR1 KGHSH and CDR2 LQKENI. With V trimmed by 7 bases and J by 5 bases, 12 bases remained unmatched. The CDR3 is 16 residues long. The CDR3 sequence is CASLLRGTGNENIQYF. The CDR3, as DNA: TGTGCCAGCTTACTACGGGGGACAGGGAATGAAAACATTCAGTACTTC. The full variable domain, rest sourced from reference TRBV18 and TRBJ2-4, is NAGVMQNPRHLVRRRGQEARLRCSPMKGHSHVYWYRQLPEEGLKFMVYLQKENIIDESGMPKERFSAEFPKEGPSILRIQQVVRGDSAAYFCASLLRGTGNENIQYFGAGTRLSVL.

In regard to this clone: The sample carries other DNA sequences with the same CDR3. The chain has TRBV7-9 and TRBJ1-4, with 8 bases identical to TRBD1. CDR1 and CDR2 (germline): SEHNR, FQNEAQ (reference sequence). This CDR3 is built from 14 residues. The V and J ends lost 5 bases and 7 bases, in that order; junction bases with no gene match: 6. The CDR3, as DNA: TGTGCCAGCAGCCTCACAGGGGGGGGTGAAAAACTGTTTTTT. Translation: CASSLTGGGEKLFF.

The chain combines TRBV6-6 with TRBJ1-1; possible D gene TRBD1, 6 bases. Trimming cost V 2 bases and J 3 bases, with 13 bases left between them. Germline loops: CDR1 MNHNY, CDR2 SVGAGI (reference sequence). The length of the CDR3 is 15 residues. The CDR3 DNA reads as TGTGCCAGCAGTTACCCCCAAACAGGGTACACTGAAGCTTTCTTT. Its protein product is CASSYPQTGYTEAFF.

The V gene is TRBV2, the J gene TRBJ2-2, with 10 bases lining up with TRBD1. V trimming: 9 bases; J trimming: 0 bases; junction bases outside the gene matches: 4. The V gene's germline CDR1 is SNHLY and CDR2 FYNNEI. The CDR3 consists of 15 residues. The CDR3 protein is CASLDRGPNTGELFF. The CDR3 region has the DNA TGTGCCAGTTTAGACAGGGGGCCGAACACCGGGGAGCTGTTTTTT.

This clone was found a few times. V and J are TRBV2 and TRBJ1-2; 7 bases map to TRBD1. The length of the CDR3 is 13 residues. Germline V lookup: CDR1 SNHLY, CDR2 FYNNEI. J lost 6 bases, V lost 2 bases, and 3 bases had no gene match. Here the CDR3 DNA reads TGTGCCAGCAGTGAATTAACAGGGGATGGCTACACCTTC. It is translated as CASSELTGDGYTF.

The V call is TRBV2, the J call TRBJ1-6; D is perhaps TRBD1 (5 bases). The V end lost 7 bases, the J end lost 2 bases, and 12 bases lay between the germline ends. CDR1 and CDR2 (germline): SNHLY, FYNNEI. The CDR3 consists of 15 residues. Here the CDR3 DNA reads TGTGCCAGCACAGAACAGGAGACCTATAATTCACCCCTCCACTTT. It codes for CASTEQETYNSPLHF.

The rearrangement uses TRBV6-6 and TRBJ2-5; perhaps TRBD2 as D (7 bases). Trimming removed 7 bases from V and 11 bases from J, with 26 bases in between. The CDR3 covers 15 residues. Germline values: CDR1 MNHNY, CDR2 SVGAGI (reference sequence). The CDR3 spells CASTLGGDISPSQYF. The CDR3, as DNA: TGTGCCAGCACCCTAGGGGGGGACATATCCCCTTCTCAGTACTTC.

This clone was detected once. The rearrangement links TRBV5-5 to TRBJ2-4; D might be TRBD2 (6 bases). V dropped 3 bases and J dropped 8 bases, with 24 bases sitting between them. This CDR3 region has 17 residues. Germline V lookup: CDR1 SGHKS, CDR2 YYEKEE (reference sequence). CDR3 in DNA: TGTGCCAGCAGCTCCGTGTTTTATGGGACCGGGGAGGACATTCAGTACTTC. It yields the protein CASSSVFYGTGEDIQYF. The whole variable domain, remainder taken from reference TRBV5-5 and TRBJ2-4, is DAGVTQSPTHLIKTRGQQVTLRCSPISGHKSVSWYQQVLGQGPQFIFQYYEKEERGRGNFPDRFSARQFPNYSSELNVNALLLGDSALYLCASSSVFYGTGEDIQYFGAGTRLSVL.

This chain uses TRBV7-2 with TRBJ2-1, with D perhaps TRBD1 or TRBD2 (5 bases each). Germline CDR1 is SGHTA and CDR2 is FQGNSA. Trimming removed 0 bases at V and 2 bases at J, with 14 bases between. This CDR3 has 17 residues. CDR3 DNA sequence: TGTGCCAGCAGCTTAGCTGGGACGGCGATCCCCTACAATGAGCAGTTCTTC. It translates to CASSLAGTAIPYNEQFF.

The J gene is TRBJ2-3, the V gene TRBV2, with 12 bases matching TRBD2. Germline CDR1 and CDR2: SNHLY and FYNNEI. V shed 9 bases, J shed 8 bases, and the junction held 12 bases outside the gene matches. This CDR3 spans 15 amino acids. The CDR3 protein is CASSRLAGDLGTQYF. CDR3 sequence (DNA): TGTGCCAGTTCGAGACTAGCGGGGGACCTAGGTACGCAGTATTTT.

The J gene is TRBJ2-1, the V gene TRBV11-1, with D possibly TRBD2 on 6 matching bases. In germline, CDR1 is SGHAT, CDR2 FQDESV (reference sequence). Between the trimmed V and J ends, which lost 8 bases and 0 bases, there was a span of 14 bases. This CDR3 region has 15 residues. CDR3 region: CASGYNSGSYNEQFF. The CDR3 DNA sequence: TGTGCCAGCGGCTATAATAGCGGCTCCTACAATGAGCAGTTCTTC.

The V call is TRBV7-8, the J call TRBJ2-1; D may correspond to TRBD1 or TRBD2 (5 bases each). Germline values: CDR1 SGHVS, CDR2 FQNEAQ. The CDR3 consists of 14 residues. The V gene lost 11 bases and the J gene lost 1 base, with 15 bases spanning the gap. The CDR3 protein is CAAGASPSYNEQFF. CDR3 nucleotide sequence: TGTGCCGCCGGGGCCAGCCCTTCCTACAATGAGCAGTTCTTC.

The chain uses TRBV21-1 and TRBJ1-4; TRBD1, the table's D call, was not compared with the DNA. TRBV21-1 has pseudogene status. This CDR3 is built from 14 residues. CDR3 region: CASSKDRGGEKLFF. The CDR3 DNA reads TGTGCCAGCAGCAAGGACAGGGGGGGTGAAAAACTGTTTTTT.

This clone was seen more than once but under ten times. V gene TRBV6-1 combines with J gene TRBJ2-7, with D perhaps matching TRBD2 (5 bases). Germline CDR1 reads MNHNS; CDR2 reads SASEGT. The V end was cut by 11 bases, the J end by 3 bases, with 11 bases between. This CDR3 contains 11 residues. This CDR3 is CASGMIYEQYF. The CDR3 DNA reads TGTGCCTCGGGGATGATCTACGAGCAGTACTTC.

The chain couples TRBV5-6 to TRBJ2-1, with TRBD2 matching over 8 bases. V was pared by 4 bases and J by 6 bases, with 15 bases of the junction left unmatched. This CDR3 comprises 17 residues. Germline-derived CDR1 and CDR2 are SGHDT and YYEEEE. The CDR3: CASSPGGSGILVNEQFF. The DNA for the CDR3 is TGTGCCAGCAGCCCGGGGGGGAGCGGCATTCTAGTCAATGAGCAGTTCTTC.

The chain joins TRBV9 to TRBJ2-3; 9 bases line up with TRBD1. The V gene's germline CDR1 is SGDLS and CDR2 YYNGEE. This CDR3 is 19 amino acids long. J gave up 0 bases and V 0 bases, and 11 bases lay outside the gene matches. CDR3 residues: CASSVVGSGTGQSTDTQYF. The CDR3 coding sequence is TGTGCCAGCAGCGTAGTTGGGAGTGGGACAGGGCAGAGCACAGATACGCAGTATTTT.

The chain joins TRBV19 to TRBJ1-5; possible D gene TRBD1, 5 bases. V was shortened by 1 base and J by 7 bases, with 17 bases between the two germline ends. CDR3 length: 16 amino acids. The germline gives CDR1 LNHDA, CDR2 SQIVND (reference sequence). In nucleotides, the CDR3 is TGTGCCAGTAGTATAGTCAGAGGCCAGGGAGGGCAGCCCCAGCATTTT. Its translation is CASSIVRGQGGQPQHF.

The chain recombines TRBV15 with TRBJ2-5; 12 bases line up with TRBD2. Germline V gene lookup returns CDR1 LNHNV and CDR2 YYDKDF (reference sequence). With 5 bases clipped from V and 4 bases from J, the junction kept 5 bases outside the gene matches. CDR3 size: 15 residues. CDR3 loop: CATSRLAGGLETQYF. CDR3 bases: TGTGCCACCAGCCGGCTAGCGGGGGGGCTAGAGACCCAGTACTTC. Supplemented by reference TRBV15 and TRBJ2-5, the full variable domain reads DAMVIQNPRYQVTQFGKPVTLSCSQTLNHNVMYWYQQKSSQAPKLLFHYYDKDFNNEADTPDNFQSRRPNTSFCFLDIRSPGLGDTAMYLCATSRLAGGLETQYFGPGTRLLVL.